This T cell receptor (beta chain) was observed in a study of blood T cells in healthy people across ages. Overall study context: Per two T cells, about one barcoded beta molecule was captured through template switching. Study observations and caveats: The authors considered diversity estimates from one million T cells to be underestimates.

Each sample provided at least 5.5 micrograms of extracted total RNA. This clonotype was counted between two and nine times. No antigen is known for it. It was with a sample-barcoded 5' primer and a J-beta primer mix that a second PCR of roughly 7 to 12 cycles was run. The study obtained at least 2.5 million CDR3-containing paired-end reads from every sample. TCRdb analysed the 5' RACE reads with MiXCR anew, one entry per CDR3 protein. The sample records about 570,000 distinct CDR3 sequences, approximately 25% being singletons. The sequencing input was blood. The TCR was taken from a woman aged 70-85 years in good health.

The CDR3 loop is CASSLNRGDTQYF. CDR3 in DNA: TGCGCCAGCAGCTTAAACAGGGGAGATACGCAGTATTTT. The chain joins TRBV5-1 to TRBJ2-3, with TRBD1 identical over 7 bases. The trim removed 2 bases at V and 5 bases at J, leaving 2 bases unmatched. CDR3 length: 13 residues. Germline loops: CDR1 SGHRS, CDR2 YFSETQ.